The next 13 T cell receptor beta chains were all read from a single sample in a study of blood T cell repertoires in COVID-19. Clones were read by immunoSEQ multiplex PCR, and TCRdb kept only the in-frame ones, dropping some. The profile covers under 200,000 clones, with under 80% appearing a single time and about 3% taken by the ten largest. Sequenced material: peripheral blood. These receptor sequences come from a woman of 80 years or more with acute or convalescent COVID-19.

The chain uses TRBV10-3 and TRBJ2-7, with D maybe TRBD2 (5 bases). This CDR3 is 13 amino acids long. V was pared by 4 bases and J by 8 bases, with 15 bases between. Germline CDR1 reads ENHRY; CDR2 reads SYGVKD. CDR3 DNA sequence: TGTGCCATCAGTGTTGACTATTCTACGAAGCAGTACTTC. This sequence encodes CAISVDYSTKQYF.

V and J are TRBV7-9 and TRBJ1-2; possibly TRBD1 for D (5 bases). The CDR3 totals 12 residues. Trimming pared 5 bases from V and 5 bases from J, leaving 9 bases between. Germline V gene lookup returns CDR1 SEHNR and CDR2 FQNEAQ (reference sequence). The CDR3 bases are TGTGCCAGCAGCCACGGGACTTATGGCTACACCTTC. Translation: CASSHGTYGYTF.

The chain employs TRBV19 and TRBJ2-3, with a possible D match to TRBD2 (6 bases). Germline loops: CDR1 LNHDA, CDR2 SQIVND (reference sequence). The CDR3 is 13 amino acids. Trimming removed 4 bases at V and 5 bases at J, with 10 bases between. The CDR3 spells CASSSGIRDTQYF. In DNA, the CDR3 is TGTGCCAGTAGTAGCGGGATCCGAGATACGCAGTATTTT.

There are a few counts of this clone. The chain recombines TRBV30 with TRBJ1-2; D call uncertain. The CDR3 has 11 residues. CDR1 GTSNPN and CDR2 SVGIG come from the germline V gene (reference sequence). The V end was cut by 8 bases, the J end by 1 base, with 8 bases between. The CDR3 loop is CAATVNYGYTF. As DNA, the CDR3 is TGTGCCGCCACAGTTAACTATGGCTACACCTTC. Based on the CDR3 plus reference TRBV30 and TRBJ1-2, the full variable domain is SQTIHQWPATLVQPVGSPLSLECTVEGTSNPNLYWYRQAAGRGLQLLFYSVGIGQISSEVPQNLSASRPQDRQFILSSKKLLLSDSGFYLCAATVNYGYTFGSGTRLTVV.

The CDR3 nucleotides are TGCGCCAGCAGCTTAAAGTTAGCGGGAGGAAACGAGCAGTACTTC. It yields the protein CASSLKLAGGNEQYF. This chain links TRBV5-1 with TRBJ2-7; 10 bases line up with TRBD2. With V trimmed by 2 bases and J by 5 bases, 7 bases remained unmatched. Germline CDR1 is SGHRS and CDR2 is YFSETQ. The CDR3 is 15 amino acids.

The genes are TRBV6-5 and TRBJ2-1; 7 bases are a match to TRBD2. The V and J ends lost 5 bases and 4 bases, in that order; junction bases with no gene match: 8. The length of the CDR3 is 15 residues. CDR1 is MNHEY, CDR2 SVGAGI, per germline. This CDR3 is CASSMGLPPYNEQFF. The CDR3, as DNA: TGTGCCAGCAGTATGGGACTACCTCCTTACAATGAGCAGTTCTTC.

This clone was recorded a few times. The chain joins TRBV9 to TRBJ1-5; D is possibly TRBD1 (5 bases). Germline V CDR1 and CDR2: SGDLS, YYNGEE. This CDR3 region has 14 residues. V gave up 3 bases and J gave up 5 bases, with 12 bases separating them. The CDR3 here is CASSEGQGDQPQHF. The CDR3 DNA reads as TGTGCCAGCAGCGAGGGGCAGGGCGATCAGCCCCAGCATTTT.

The gene calls are TRBV2 and TRBJ1-5, with 7 bases matching TRBD1. This CDR3 comprises 15 residues. Germline V gives CDR1 SNHLY, CDR2 FYNNEI. The junction had 4 bases not matched to a gene; V was cut back by 5 bases and J by 0 bases. Here the CDR3 reads CASSPQGNSNQPQHF. Written as DNA, the CDR3 is TGTGCCAGCAGTCCACAGGGGAATAGCAATCAGCCCCAGCATTTT.

The rearrangement joins TRBV2 to TRBJ2-4; D is possibly TRBD2 (6 bases). V lost 7 bases, J lost 7 bases, and 11 bases lay in between. Germline V gene sequence: CDR1 SNHLY, CDR2 FYNNEI. The CDR3 is 12 amino acids. The CDR3 sequence: CASKYSGNIQYF. Written as DNA, the CDR3 is TGTGCCAGCAAATACAGCGGGAACATTCAGTACTTC.

The chain couples TRBV24-1 to TRBJ2-1; possibly TRBD1 for D (6 bases). V shed 3 bases and J shed 7 bases, with 12 bases lying between them. The germline V gene encodes CDR1 KGHDR and CDR2 SFDVKD. This CDR3 spans 14 amino acids. CDR3 bases: TGTGCCACCAGTGATGCAACAGGGAAAAATGAGCAGTTCTTC. This sequence encodes CATSDATGKNEQFF.

The chain is built from TRBV3-1 (or the pseudogene TRBV3-2) and TRBJ2-3; D is ambiguous. V lost 4 bases and J lost 1, with 6 bases in between. The CDR3 contains 13 residues. The V gene's germline CDR1 is LGHDT and CDR2 YNNKEL (reference sequence). The CDR3 protein is CASSRQGTDTQYF. CDR3 nucleotide sequence: TGTGCCAGCAGCCGACAAGGCACAGATACGCAGTATTTT.

The V gene is TRBV9, the J gene TRBJ2-1; TRBD2 is a possible D gene (6 bases). V lost 2 bases to trimming and J lost 6 bases, with 15 bases between them. Germline V gene lookup returns CDR1 SGDLS and CDR2 YYNGEE. The CDR3 runs 15 residues. Here the CDR3 reads CASSVVGGARNEQFF. CDR3 sequence (DNA): TGTGCCAGCAGCGTTGTGGGCGGGGCCCGCAATGAGCAGTTCTTC.

The chain has TRBV28 and TRBJ2-2, with D perhaps matching TRBD1 (6 bases). The V gene lost 7 bases and the J gene lost 7 bases, with 10 bases spanning the gap. The CDR3 is 12 residues long. Germline V CDR1 and CDR2: MDHEN, SYDVKM. DNA for the CDR3: TGTGCCAGCACAGGGGCGGTCGGGGAGCTGTTTTTT. This sequence encodes CASTGAVGELFF.